A selection of T cell receptor beta chains follows, all from one sample in a study of T cell repertoires in cytomegalovirus infection. From the reads, TCRdb called clonotypes with MiXCR, one entry per CDR3 protein. Seen here are about 110,000 distinct CDR3 sequences, around 28% observed once, and the top ten hold about 81%. The antigens of these receptors remain unknown. The specimen was CD8+ T cells from cultured PBMCs, collected from culture after CMV antigen stimulation. The source of these receptors is a human donor in good health (CMV status not recorded). Some clones in this sample may be carry-over from other donors' samples. CDR3s include the opening cysteine and the closing phenylalanine or tryptophan. Fields, in order: J gene, clone size, D gene, V gene, CDR3 DNA, CDR3 protein. A D gene is named only where the DNA matches it firmly. The size field is filled for only some rows; it gives once, few, many or a size class.

TRBJ1-4,many,TRBD1,TRBV28,TGTGCCAGCAGCTCCCTGACAGGGGCAACTAATGAAAAACTGTTTTTT,CASSSLTGATNEKLFF
TRBJ2-3,many,.,TRBV27,TGTGCCAGCAGTTTACCCCTAGGAGATACGCAGTATTTT,CASSLPLGDTQYF
TRBJ1-1,few,.,TRBV7-8,TGTGCCAGCAGCTCCGGTCTTGAAGCTTTCTTT,CASSSGLEAFF
TRBJ2-1,once,TRBD2,TRBV7-8,TGTGCCAGCAGCTCCGCGACCTCGGGGGGCAATGAGCAGTTCTTC,CASSSATSGGNEQFF
TRBJ2-3,.,TRBD1,TRBV10-3,TGTGCCATCAGTGAACTCCTCCTACTGGGGACAGGAGACACAGATACGCAGTATTTT,CAISELLLLGTGDTDTQYF
TRBJ1-5,many,.,TRBV12-3/TRBV12-4,TGTGCCAGCAGTTCCGACTCGACCTGGAGCAATCAGCCCCAGCATTTT,CASSSDSTWSNQPQHF
TRBJ2-5,.,.,TRBV5-1,TGCGCCAGCAGCGGCGGGTCCGGAGAGTACTTC,CASSGGSGEYF
TRBJ2-5,many,.,TRBV7-2,TGTGCCAGCAGCTTATATGGCCCCGGGGAGACCCAGTACTTC,CASSLYGPGETQYF
TRBJ2-2,few,.,TRBV7-9,TGTGCCAGCAGTTTAACGGGCCAGGGAAGGGACGGGGAGCTGTTTTTT,CASSLTGQGRDGELFF
TRBJ2-7,.,.,TRBV20-1,TGCAGTGCTGTAGACTTGTACGAGCAGTACTTC,CSAVDLYEQYF
TRBJ2-2,.,.,TRBV6-6,TGTGCCAGCAGTTACTTCCCGGGACATACTACGAACACCGGGGAGCTGTTTTTT,CASSYFPGHTTNTGELFF
TRBJ2-3,.,TRBD2,TRBV27,TGTGCCAGCAGTTTATCGGGGGGGATGGTAGGTGATACGCAGTATTTT,CASSLSGGMVGDTQYF
TRBJ2-2,many,.,TRBV7-8,TGTGCCAGCAGCTTAGCGGTGTCCGACACCGGGGAGCTGTTTTTT,CASSLAVSDTGELFF
TRBJ2-1,many,TRBD2,TRBV7-8,TGTGCCAGCAGCTTAGCTGGGACTAGGAAGGAGAATGAGCAGTTCTTC,CASSLAGTRKENEQFF
TRBJ1-1,few,.,TRBV20-1,TGCAGTGCCCTACGAGTCATGAACACTGAAGCTTTCTTT,CSALRVMNTEAFF
TRBJ1-5,many,.,TRBV7-2,TGTGCCAGCAGCGAATGGGGGTGGCAGCCCCAGCATTTT,CASSEWGWQPQHF
TRBJ2-5,.,TRBD1,TRBV2,TGTGCCAGCAGCCCGCTGACAGGGGGGGGAGAGACCCAGTACTTC,CASSPLTGGGETQYF
TRBJ1-5,.,TRBD1,TRBV9,TGTGCCAGCAGCACAGGGGTTGGTCAGCCCCAGCATTTT,CASSTGVGQPQHF
TRBJ2-3,.,.,TRBV7-9,TGTGCCAGCAGCTTAGGTTTTCAGGGCGGGCCAGATACGCAGTATTTT,CASSLGFQGGPDTQYF
TRBJ1-2,few,.,TRBV6-6,TGTGCCAGCAGTTACGGTCCTTTACTGACGGACTATGGCTACACCTTC,CASSYGPLLTDYGYTF
TRBJ1-2,.,TRBD1,TRBV7-9,TGTGCCAGCAGCCCGACAGGGGGCGCAGGCTATGGCTACACCTTC,CASSPTGGAGYGYTF
TRBJ1-1,.,.,TRBV12-3/TRBV12-4,TGTGCCAGCAGTCCCCTTGTTGGGGGCAACACTGAAGCTTTCTTT,CASSPLVGGNTEAFF
TRBJ2-1,.,.,TRBV27,TGTGCCAGCAGTTCCTTCTCCTACAATGAGCAGTTCTTC,CASSSFSYNEQFF
TRBJ2-3,few,TRBD1,TRBV7-9,TGTGCCAGCAGCACGGGGACAGAGCTCACAGATACGCAGTATTTT,CASSTGTELTDTQYF
TRBJ2-3,few,TRBD1,TRBV7-8,TGTGCCAGCAGCCGTAACAGGGGAGCCGATACGCAGTATTTT,CASSRNRGADTQYF
TRBJ1-4,few,.,TRBV11-2,TGTGCCAGCAGCTTAGGACAGTCTAATGAAAAACTGTTTTTT,CASSLGQSNEKLFF
TRBJ2-7,.,TRBD1,TRBV20-1,TGCAGTGCTAGTCCCTCAGGGGGAACCTACGAGCAGTACTTC,CSASPSGGTYEQYF
TRBJ2-1,many,.,TRBV7-2,TGTGCCAGCAGCTTAGACGAGATGATGTCTCCCTACAATGAGCAGTTCTTC,CASSLDEMMSPYNEQFF
TRBJ1-2,.,TRBD1,TRBV29-1,TGCAGCGTTGAGGGACAGGCGACTAACTATGGCTACACCTTC,CSVEGQATNYGYTF
TRBJ1-1,.,.,TRBV30,TGTGCCTGGATGGGTCTGAACACTGAAGCTTTCTTT,CAWMGLNTEAFF
TRBJ2-7,.,.,TRBV6-2/TRBV6-3,TGTGCCAGCAGTTACGGACCGCCCTCCTACGAGCAGTACTTC,CASSYGPPSYEQYF
TRBJ1-6,.,.,TRBV12-5,TGTGCTAGTGGTTTGTGGGGCTCCAAGAATTCACCCCTCCACTTT,CASGLWGSKNSPLHF
TRBJ2-2,.,.,TRBV29-1,TGCAGCGTTGAAGACGCCGGACAGCGAATAACCAGGGAGCTGTTTTTT,CSVEDAGQRITRELFF
TRBJ2-2,few,.,TRBV6-1,TGTGCCAGCAGTGAAGGCGCAGTCGGGGAGCTGTTTTTT,CASSEGAVGELFF
TRBJ1-1,few,TRBD1,TRBV2,TGTGCCAGCCTCCCTTCGGGACAGGGGGGAGGTACTGAAGCTTTCTTT,CASLPSGQGGGTEAFF
TRBJ2-7,.,TRBD1,TRBV4-1,TGCGCCAGCAGCCAAGATGTCCTCGTGGGACAGGGGTATGAGCAGTACTTC,CASSQDVLVGQGYEQYF
TRBJ2-1,few,TRBD1,TRBV7-9,TGTGCCAGCAGCTTCCAGGACAGGGCGAATGAGCAGTTCTTC,CASSFQDRANEQFF
TRBJ1-2,few,.,TRBV7-4,TGTGCCAGCAGCCCGGGGGGGGGCTATGGCTACACCTTC,CASSPGGGYGYTF
TRBJ2-1,.,TRBD2,TRBV29-1,TGCAGCGTTGTTCCCGGGACTAGCGAGGACAATGAGCAGTTCTTC,CSVVPGTSEDNEQFF
TRBJ2-7,.,.,TRBV7-9,TGTGCCAGCAGCCAGCTAGGGCAAACCTACGAGCAGTACTTC,CASSQLGQTYEQYF
TRBJ1-1,.,.,TRBV12-3/TRBV12-4,TGTGCCAGCAGTTTCGGGGACTTGTCGAACACTGAAGCTTTCTTT,CASSFGDLSNTEAFF
TRBJ2-1,.,.,TRBV19,TGTGCCAGTAGTATTATCGGCGGGGCCGATGAGCAGTTCTTC,CASSIIGGADEQFF
TRBJ1-2,few,.,TRBV6-5,TGTGCCAGCAGTTACAGGGCTTTCTTTGGCTACACCTTC,CASSYRAFFGYTF
TRBJ2-1,.,TRBD2,TRBV28,TGTGCCAGCAGTTACTTTAGCGGGGGGCCGTCATTAAATGAGCAGTTCTTC,CASSYFSGGPSLNEQFF
TRBJ2-1,.,.,TRBV5-1,TGCGCCAGCAGCTTCACGACAGACTACAATGAGCAGTTCTTC,CASSFTTDYNEQFF
TRBJ1-1,.,.,TRBV29-1,TGCAGCGTTAACAGGGACCACACTGAAGCTTTCTTT,CSVNRDHTEAFF
TRBJ1-2,.,.,TRBV12-3/TRBV12-4,TGTGCCAGCAGTTTTGGGCAGGGAGCTAACTATGGCTACACCTTC,CASSFGQGANYGYTF
TRBJ1-2,.,.,TRBV28,TGTGCCAGCAGTTCTTCAGGGTTCCTCGACTATGGCTACACCTTC,CASSSSGFLDYGYTF
TRBJ2-1,few,TRBD1,TRBV6-1,TGTGCCAGCAGTGAACAGACCGGGACAGGGACCAATGAGCAGTTCTTC,CASSEQTGTGTNEQFF
TRBJ2-3,few,.,TRBV10-3,TGTGCCATCAGTGAGCCTCAGGACCCCACAGATACGCAGTATTTT,CAISEPQDPTDTQYF
TRBJ2-5,.,TRBD1,TRBV28,TGTGCCAGCACCCTCGGACAGGGGCTTTTGGGGCAAGAGACCCAGTACTTC,CASTLGQGLLGQETQYF